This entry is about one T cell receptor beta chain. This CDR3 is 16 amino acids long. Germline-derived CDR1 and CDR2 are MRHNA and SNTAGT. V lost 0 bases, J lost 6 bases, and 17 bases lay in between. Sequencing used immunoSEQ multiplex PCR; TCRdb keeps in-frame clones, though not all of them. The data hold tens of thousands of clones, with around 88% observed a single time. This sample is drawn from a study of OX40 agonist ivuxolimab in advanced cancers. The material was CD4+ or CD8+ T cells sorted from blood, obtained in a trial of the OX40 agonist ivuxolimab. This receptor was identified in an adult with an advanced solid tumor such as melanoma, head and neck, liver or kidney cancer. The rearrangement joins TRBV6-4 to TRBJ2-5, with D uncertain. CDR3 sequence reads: CASSDSKFPKMKTQYF. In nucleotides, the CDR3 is TGTGCCAGCAGTGACTCGAAATTTCCTAAAATGAAGACCCAGTACTTC.